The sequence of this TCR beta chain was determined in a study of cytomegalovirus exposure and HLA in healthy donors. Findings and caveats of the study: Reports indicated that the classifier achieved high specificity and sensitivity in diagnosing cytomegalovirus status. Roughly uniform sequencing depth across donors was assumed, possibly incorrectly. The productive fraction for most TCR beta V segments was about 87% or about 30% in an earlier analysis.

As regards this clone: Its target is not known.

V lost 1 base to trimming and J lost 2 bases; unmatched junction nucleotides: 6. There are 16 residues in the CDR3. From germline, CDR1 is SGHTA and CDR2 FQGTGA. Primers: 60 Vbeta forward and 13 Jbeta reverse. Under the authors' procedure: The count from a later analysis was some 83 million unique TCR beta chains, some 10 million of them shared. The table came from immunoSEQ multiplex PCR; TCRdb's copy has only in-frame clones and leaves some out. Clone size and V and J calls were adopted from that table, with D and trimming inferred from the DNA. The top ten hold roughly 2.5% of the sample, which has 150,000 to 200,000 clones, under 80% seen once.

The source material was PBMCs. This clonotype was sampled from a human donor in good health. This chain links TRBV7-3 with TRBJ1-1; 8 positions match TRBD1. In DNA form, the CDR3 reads TGTGCCAGCAGCTTAAGCGGCAGGGGGCTAAACACTGAAGCTTTCTTT. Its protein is CASSLSGRGLNTEAFF.